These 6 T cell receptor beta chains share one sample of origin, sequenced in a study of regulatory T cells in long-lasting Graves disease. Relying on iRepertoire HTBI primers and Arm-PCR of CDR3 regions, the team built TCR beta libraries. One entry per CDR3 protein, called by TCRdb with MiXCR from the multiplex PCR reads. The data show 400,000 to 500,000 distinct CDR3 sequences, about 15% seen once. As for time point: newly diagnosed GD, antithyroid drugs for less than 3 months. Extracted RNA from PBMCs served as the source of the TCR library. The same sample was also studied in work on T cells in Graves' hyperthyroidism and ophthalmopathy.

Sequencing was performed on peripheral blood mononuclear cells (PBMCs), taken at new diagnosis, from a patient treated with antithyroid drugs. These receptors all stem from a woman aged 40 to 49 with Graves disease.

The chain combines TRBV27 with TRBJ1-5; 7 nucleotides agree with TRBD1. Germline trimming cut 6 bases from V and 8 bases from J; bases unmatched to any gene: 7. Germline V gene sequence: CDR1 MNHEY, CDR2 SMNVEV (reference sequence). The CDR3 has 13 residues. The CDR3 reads CASRTGFGEPQHF. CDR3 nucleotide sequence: TGTGCCAGCAGGACAGGGTTTGGCGAGCCCCAGCATTTT.

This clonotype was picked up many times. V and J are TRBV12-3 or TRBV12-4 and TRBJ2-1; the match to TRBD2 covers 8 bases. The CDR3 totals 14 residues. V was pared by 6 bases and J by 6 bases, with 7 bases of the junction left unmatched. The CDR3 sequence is CASSTSGVTNEQFF. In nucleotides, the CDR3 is TGTGCCAGCAGCACTAGCGGAGTCACCAATGAGCAGTTCTTC.

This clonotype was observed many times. CDR3 residues: CATEGPTGEQYF. CDR3 DNA sequence: TGTGCCACCGAGGGACCTACGGGGGAGCAGTACTTC. The rearrangement joins TRBV9 to TRBJ2-7; D may be TRBD1 or TRBD2 (5 bases each). CDR3 length: 12 residues. Germline CDR1 reads SGDLS; CDR2 reads YYNGEE. V shed 9 bases and J shed 7 bases, with 17 bases lying between them.

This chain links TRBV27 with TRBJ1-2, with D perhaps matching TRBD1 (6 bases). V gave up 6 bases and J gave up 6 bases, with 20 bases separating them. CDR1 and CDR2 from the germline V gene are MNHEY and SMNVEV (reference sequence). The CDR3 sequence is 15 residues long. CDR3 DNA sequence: TGTGCCAGCAGCTTCCTCCCCAGGGGAAACCATGGCTACACCTTC. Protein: CASSFLPRGNHGYTF.

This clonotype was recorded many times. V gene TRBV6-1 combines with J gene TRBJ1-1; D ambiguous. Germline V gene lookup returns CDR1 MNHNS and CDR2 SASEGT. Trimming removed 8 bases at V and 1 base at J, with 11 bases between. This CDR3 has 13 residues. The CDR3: CASRYSGNTEAFF. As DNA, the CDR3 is TGTGCCAGCCGATATTCGGGGAACACTGAAGCTTTCTTT.

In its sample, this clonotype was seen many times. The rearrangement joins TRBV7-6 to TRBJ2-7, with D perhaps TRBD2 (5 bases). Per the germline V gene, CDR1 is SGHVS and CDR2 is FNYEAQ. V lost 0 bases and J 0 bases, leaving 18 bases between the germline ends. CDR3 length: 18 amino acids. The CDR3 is CASSLAGYTGSSSYEQYF. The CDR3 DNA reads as TGTGCCAGCAGCTTAGCTGGTTATACGGGAAGCAGCTCCTACGAGCAGTACTTC.